The 23 T cell receptor beta chains given below trace back to one sample, sequenced in a study of monozygotic twins with inflammatory bowel disease. No DNA is given; TCRdb re-called the 5' RACE reads and lists each CDR3 protein once. The table counts 300,000 to 350,000 distinct CDR3 sequences; roughly 2% lies in the top ten. Sequenced sample: blood. The receptors were sampled from a human donor with ulcerative colitis or Crohn's disease, or a healthy co-twin of an affected twin (not recorded which).

J is TRBJ2-7 and V is TRBV12-3 or TRBV12-4; TCRdb indicates TRBD1, and absent DNA this call remains unverified. The CDR3 length is 13 residues. The CDR3 spells CASRRTAAYEQYF.

The gene calls are TRBV20-1 and TRBJ2-7; the TCRdb call, TRBD2, lacks DNA for checking. Germline V gene sequence: CDR1 DFQATT, CDR2 SNEGSKA (reference sequence). This CDR3 contains 19 residues. This chain's CDR3 is CSARTGLAGGFIVDYEQYF.

V gene TRBV11-1 combines with J gene TRBJ2-4. This CDR3 has 15 residues. Germline V gives CDR1 SGHAT, CDR2 FQDESV (reference sequence). The CDR3 reads CASSYSSAVQNIQYF.

J is TRBJ2-2 and V is TRBV3-1; as DNA is missing, the TRBD2 call by TCRdb cannot be tested. The CDR3 length is 16 residues. CDR1 is LGHDT and CDR2 is YNNKEL in the germline V gene (reference sequence). CDR3 amino acids: CASSQRGLARTGELFF.

The CDR3 sequence is CAWTDDLNTEAFF. The chain combines TRBV30 with TRBJ1-1. CDR3 length: 13 residues. Germline CDR1 is GTSNPN and CDR2 is SVGIG (reference sequence).

This chain uses TRBV24-1 with TRBJ2-3; TCRdb proposes TRBD1, but this gene call is untestable without DNA. In germline, CDR1 is KGHDR, CDR2 SFDVKD. The CDR3 is 14 residues long. This CDR3 is CATSSEGAQDTQYF.

The chain combines TRBV30 with TRBJ2-7; with no DNA, the TCRdb D assignment of TRBD1 cannot be verified. The germline gives CDR1 GTSNPN, CDR2 SVGIG (reference sequence). CDR3 length: 14 amino acids. The CDR3 sequence: CAWSVSGQGYEQYF.

V is TRBV24-1 and J is TRBJ2-2; no DNA is available, so the TRBD1 call from TCRdb remains unchecked. This CDR3 region has 19 residues. The germline V gene encodes CDR1 KGHDR and CDR2 SFDVKD. CDR3 loop: CATSDSWTGGKKRTGELFF.

V is TRBV6-5 and J is TRBJ1-1. Germline values: CDR1 MNHEY, CDR2 SVGAGI. The CDR3 covers 12 residues. CDR3 residues: CASQDRNTEAFF.

The chain recombines TRBV5-1 with TRBJ2-2. Per the germline V gene, CDR1 is SGHRS and CDR2 is YFSETQ. The CDR3 totals 15 residues. The CDR3: CASNFGILNTGELFF. Full variable domain (missing parts from reference TRBV5-1 and TRBJ2-2): KAGVTQTPRYLIKTRGQQVTLSCSPISGHRSVSWYQQTPGQGLQFLFEYFSETQRNKGNFPGRFSGRQFSNSRSEMNVSTLELGDSALYLCASNFGILNTGELFFGEGSRLTVL.

The chain carries TRBV12-3 or TRBV12-4 and TRBJ2-2; TCRdb indicates TRBD1, and absent DNA this call remains unverified. The CDR3 is 13 residues long. The CDR3 sequence is CASSLQGAGELFF.

The V call is TRBV6-1, the J call TRBJ2-3; the D call of TRBD1 rests on TCRdb alone, since no DNA is present to check it. There are 16 residues in the CDR3. Germline V lookup: CDR1 MNHNS, CDR2 SASEGT. CDR3 protein: CASRDSDRPSTDTQYF.

This chain uses TRBV7-8 with TRBJ1-5. The V gene's germline CDR1 is SGHVS and CDR2 FQNEAQ. This CDR3 contains 16 residues. This CDR3 is CASSLVQGKGGQPQHF.

V usage is TRBV4-1 and J usage is TRBJ2-7; TCRdb lists TRBD2, though no DNA is available to test this call. The CDR3 extends over 17 amino acids. The germline gives CDR1 MGHRA, CDR2 YSYEKL. The CDR3 loop reads CASSQGYFGGGTYEQYF.

The V gene is TRBV15, the J gene TRBJ2-7; TCRdb's D call of TRBD1 is untestable without DNA. CDR1 LNHNV and CDR2 YYDKDF come from the germline V gene (reference sequence). This CDR3 has 16 amino acids. CDR3 region: CATSSGQGLSSYEQYF.

V and J are TRBV28 and TRBJ2-7; as DNA is missing, the TRBD2 call by TCRdb cannot be tested. Germline V gene lookup returns CDR1 MDHEN and CDR2 SYDVKM. This CDR3 comprises 16 residues. Here the CDR3 reads CASSGRAFLLNHEQYF.

The rearrangement uses TRBV3-1 and TRBJ2-7; TCRdb's D gene call, TRBD1, goes unchecked for lack of DNA. The CDR3 spans 16 residues. Germline CDR1 reads LGHDT; CDR2 reads YNNKEL (reference sequence). CDR3: CASSHATGLQGYEQYF.

The gene calls are TRBV12-3 or TRBV12-4 and TRBJ1-1; TCRdb's assignment of TRBD1 cannot be checked, as there is no DNA. This CDR3 has 14 residues. This chain's CDR3 is CASSLGQTGSEAFF.

The CDR3 spells CASSIPRGREDYGYTF. The rearrangement joins TRBV19 to TRBJ1-2. The germline V gene encodes CDR1 LNHDA and CDR2 SQIVND (reference sequence). The CDR3 runs to 16 residues.

The chain uses TRBV6-1 and TRBJ1-5; TCRdb's D gene call, TRBD1, goes unchecked for lack of DNA. The CDR3 sequence is 12 residues long. Per the germline V gene, CDR1 is MNHNS and CDR2 is SASEGT. The CDR3 spells CASGQGSQPQHF.

The V and J genes are TRBV27 and TRBJ2-7; TCRdb lists TRBD1, though no DNA is available to test this call. The CDR3 is 13 residues long. Germline V CDR1 and CDR2: MNHEY, SMNVEV (reference sequence). This CDR3 is CASSLRQLYEQYF.

The chain joins TRBV6-1 to TRBJ2-7; the D call from TCRdb, TRBD1, cannot be confirmed without DNA. CDR1 and CDR2 from the germline V gene are MNHNS and SASEGT. The CDR3 loop spans 14 amino acids. The chain's CDR3 is CASSPRLAVYEQYF.

The gene calls are TRBV29-1 and TRBJ2-2; the D call from TCRdb, TRBD2, cannot be confirmed without DNA. The CDR3 is made up of 14 amino acids. Germline CDR1 is SQVTM and CDR2 is ANQGSEA. CDR3 sequence: CSVASRGGASGLFF.